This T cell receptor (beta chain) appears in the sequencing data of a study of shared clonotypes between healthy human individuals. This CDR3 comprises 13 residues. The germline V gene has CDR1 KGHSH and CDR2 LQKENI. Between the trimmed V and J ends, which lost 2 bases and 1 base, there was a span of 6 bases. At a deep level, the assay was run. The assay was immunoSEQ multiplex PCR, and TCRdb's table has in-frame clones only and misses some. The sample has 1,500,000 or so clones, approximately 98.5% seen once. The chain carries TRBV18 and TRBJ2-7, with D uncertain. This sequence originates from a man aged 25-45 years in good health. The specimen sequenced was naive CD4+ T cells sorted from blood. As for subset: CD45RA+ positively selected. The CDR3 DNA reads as TGTGCCAGCTCACCAAGGAAATCCTACGAGCAGTACTTC. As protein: CASSPRKSYEQYF.